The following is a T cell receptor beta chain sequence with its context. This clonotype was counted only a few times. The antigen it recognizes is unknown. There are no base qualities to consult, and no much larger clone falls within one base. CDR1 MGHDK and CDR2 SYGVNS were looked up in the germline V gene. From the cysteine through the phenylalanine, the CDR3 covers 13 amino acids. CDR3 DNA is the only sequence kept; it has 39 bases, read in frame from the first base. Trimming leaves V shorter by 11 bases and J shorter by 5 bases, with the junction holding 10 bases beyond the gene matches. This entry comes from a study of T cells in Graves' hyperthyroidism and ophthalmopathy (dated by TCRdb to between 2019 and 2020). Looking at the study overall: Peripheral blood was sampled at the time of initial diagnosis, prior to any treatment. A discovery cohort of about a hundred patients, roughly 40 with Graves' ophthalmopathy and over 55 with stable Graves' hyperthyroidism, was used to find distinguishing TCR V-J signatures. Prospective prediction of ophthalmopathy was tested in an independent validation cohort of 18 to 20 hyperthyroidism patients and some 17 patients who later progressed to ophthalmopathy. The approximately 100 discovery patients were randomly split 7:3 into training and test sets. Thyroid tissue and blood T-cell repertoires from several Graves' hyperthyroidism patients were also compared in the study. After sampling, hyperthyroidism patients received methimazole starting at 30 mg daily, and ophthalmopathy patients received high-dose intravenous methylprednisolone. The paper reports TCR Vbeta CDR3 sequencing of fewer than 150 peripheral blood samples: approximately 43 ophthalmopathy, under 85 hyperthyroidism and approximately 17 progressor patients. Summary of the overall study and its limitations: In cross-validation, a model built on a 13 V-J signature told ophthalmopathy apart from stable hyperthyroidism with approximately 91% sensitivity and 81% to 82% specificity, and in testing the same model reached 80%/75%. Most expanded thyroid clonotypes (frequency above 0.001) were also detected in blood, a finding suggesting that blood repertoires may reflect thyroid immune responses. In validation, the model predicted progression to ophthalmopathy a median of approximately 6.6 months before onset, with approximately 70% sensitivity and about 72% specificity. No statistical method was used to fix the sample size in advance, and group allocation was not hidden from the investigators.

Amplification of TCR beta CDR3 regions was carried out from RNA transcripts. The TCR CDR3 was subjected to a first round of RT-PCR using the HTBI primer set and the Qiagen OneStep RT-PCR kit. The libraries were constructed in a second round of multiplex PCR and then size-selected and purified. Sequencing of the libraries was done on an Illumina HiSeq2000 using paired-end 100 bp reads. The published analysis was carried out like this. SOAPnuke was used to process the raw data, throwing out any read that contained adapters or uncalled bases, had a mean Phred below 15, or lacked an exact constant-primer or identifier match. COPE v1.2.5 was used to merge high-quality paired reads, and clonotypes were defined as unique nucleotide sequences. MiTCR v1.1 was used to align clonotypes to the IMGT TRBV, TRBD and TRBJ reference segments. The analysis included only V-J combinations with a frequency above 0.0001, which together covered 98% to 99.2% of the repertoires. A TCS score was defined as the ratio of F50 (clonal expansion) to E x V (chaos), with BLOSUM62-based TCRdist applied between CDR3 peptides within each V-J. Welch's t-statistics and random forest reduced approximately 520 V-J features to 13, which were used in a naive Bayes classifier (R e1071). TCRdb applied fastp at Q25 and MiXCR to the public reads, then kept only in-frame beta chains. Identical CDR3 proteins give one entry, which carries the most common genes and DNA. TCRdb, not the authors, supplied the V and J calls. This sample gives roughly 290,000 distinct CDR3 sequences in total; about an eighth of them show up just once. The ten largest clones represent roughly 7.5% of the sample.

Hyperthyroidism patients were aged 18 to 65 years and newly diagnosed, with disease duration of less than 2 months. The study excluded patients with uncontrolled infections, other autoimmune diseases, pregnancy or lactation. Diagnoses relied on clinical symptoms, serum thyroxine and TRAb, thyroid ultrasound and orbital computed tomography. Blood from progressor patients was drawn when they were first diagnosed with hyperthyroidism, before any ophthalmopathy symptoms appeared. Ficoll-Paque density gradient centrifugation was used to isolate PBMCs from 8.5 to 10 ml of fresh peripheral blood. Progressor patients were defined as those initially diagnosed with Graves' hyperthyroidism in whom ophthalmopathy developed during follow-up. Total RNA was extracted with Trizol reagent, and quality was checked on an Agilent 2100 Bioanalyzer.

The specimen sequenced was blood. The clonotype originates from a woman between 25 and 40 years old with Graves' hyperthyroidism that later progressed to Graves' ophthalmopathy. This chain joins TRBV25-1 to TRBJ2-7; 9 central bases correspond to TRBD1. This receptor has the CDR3 CASQGQGVNEQYF. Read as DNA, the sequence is TGTGCCTCCCAGGGACAGGGCGTGAACGAGCAGTACTTC.